The rows below give T cell receptor beta chains drawn from one sample of a study of shared clonotypes between healthy human individuals. Libraries were prepared by immunoSEQ multiplex PCR; TCRdb keeps only in-frame clonotypes and omits some of them. The sample shows about 710,000 clones, 55% to 80% of them seen only once. The sequencing input was memory CD4+ T cells sorted from blood. The receptors stem from a woman aged 30 to 39 in good health. The CDR3 runs from the conserved cysteine through the conserved F or W. A D gene is named only where the DNA matches it firmly. Some rows mark clone size as missing; the rest say once, few, many or name a class of expanded clone.

>13|.|.|TRBJ1-1|TRBV27
TGTGCCAGCAGTTTAACGGGTTCAACTGAAGCTTTCTTT
CASSLTGSTEAFF
>15|.|.|TRBJ1-3|TRBV6-6
TGTGCCAGCAGTTATTCACAGGGACTTGGAAACACCATATATTTT
CASSYSQGLGNTIYF
>13|.|.|TRBJ1-5|TRBV10-1
TGCGCCAGCAGTGAGGGTTTCGGTCAGCCCCAGCATTTT
CASSEGFGQPQHF
>14|.|.|TRBJ1-1|TRBV15
TGTGCCACTCAACCCGACCTTTGGAACACTGAAGCTTTCTTT
CATQPDLWNTEAFF
>16|TRBD1|once|TRBJ2-2|TRBV5-1
TGCGCCAGCAGCTTTACAGGGGCACCGAACACCGGGGAGCTGTTTTTT
CASSFTGAPNTGELFF
>14|TRBD1|.|TRBJ1-5|TRBV28
TGTGCCAGCAGTGGCAGGGGGACGGACCAGCCCCAGCATTTT
CASSGRGTDQPQHF
>13|.|.|TRBJ1-1|TRBV6-1
TGTGCCAGCAGTGACAGCATGAACACTGAAGCTTTCTTT
CASSDSMNTEAFF
>14|.|.|TRBJ1-1|TRBV28
TGTGCCAGCAGTGGGTATAATGTCAACACTGAAGCTTTCTTT
CASSGYNVNTEAFF
>13|TRBD1|few|TRBJ2-5|TRBV6-1
TGTGCCAGCAGTGTAACAGGGGCGGAGACCCAGTACTTC
CASSVTGAETQYF
>14|.|.|TRBJ2-5|TRBV5-4
TGTGCCAGCAGCTTGGGTGGGTTCCAAGAGACCCAGTACTTC
CASSLGGFQETQYF
>13|.|.|TRBJ1-2|TRBV2
TGTGCCAGCAGTGACCTCGGCCTAGATGGCTACACCTTC
CASSDLGLDGYTF
>15|.|once|TRBJ2-7|TRBV7-2
TGTGCCAGCAGCTTAGCTAGTGCAGAATCCTACGAGCAGTACTTC
CASSLASAESYEQYF
>13|TRBD1|.|TRBJ1-2|TRBV11-2
TGTGCCAGCAGCTTAGAGAGACAGGGGGCCCACACCTTC
CASSLERQGAHTF
>15|TRBD2|.|TRBJ2-2|TRBV5-1
TGCGCCAGCACTGGACTAGCGGGGAACACCGGGGAGCTGTTTTTT
CASTGLAGNTGELFF
>13|TRBD2|.|TRBJ2-1|TRBV28
TGTGCCAGCAGAAGGCCGACTAGCGGGATTACCCTCTTC
CASRRPTSGITLF
>13|.|.|TRBJ1-1|TRBV29-1
TGCAGCGTTGGGAACAGGGTGGAAGGTGAAGCTTTCTTT
CSVGNRVEGEAFF
>12|.|.|TRBJ1-2|TRBV28
TGTGCCAGCGGGGGCGTAAGCTATGGCTACACCTTC
CASGGVSYGYTF
>16|.|once|TRBJ2-1|TRBV9
TGTGCCAGCAGCGCAGAGTTAGGAGGGCCCGGCGGTGAGCAGTTCTTC
CASSAELGGPGGEQFF
>14|.|.|TRBJ1-5|TRBV29-1
TGCAACCCAAAATTGGACTTTTGGAATCAGCCCCAGCATTTT
CNPKLDFWNQPQHF
>14|.|.|TRBJ2-3|TRBV6-5
TGTGCCAGCATGGCCGGGGTTAGCACAGATACGCAGTATTTT
CASMAGVSTDTQYF
>12|.|.|TRBJ2-3|TRBV5-1
TGCGCCAGCAGCCCCTACAAAGATACGCAGTATTTT
CASSPYKDTQYF
>13|.|.|TRBJ2-7|TRBV18
TGTGCCAGCTCAAGAGGGTCAGGGTACGAGCAGTACTTC
CASSRGSGYEQYF
>14|.|.|TRBJ1-2|TRBV4-1
TGCGCCAGCAGCAAGAGTACCGCCCCTTATGGCTACACCTTC
CASSKSTAPYGYTF
>14|.|once|TRBJ1-3|TRBV19
TGTGCCAGTAGTAAAGGACACACTGGAAACACCATATATTTT
CASSKGHTGNTIYF
>19|TRBD1|.|TRBJ2-7|TRBV5-1
TGCGCCAGCAGCTTGAGGGCGGCGGACAGGGGGCTGGGACCCTACGAGCAGTACTTC
CASSLRAADRGLGPYEQYF
>16|TRBD1|.|TRBJ1-2|TRBV7-3
TGTGCCAGCAGCCCGCAACCGGGACAGGGCCGTAATGGCTACACCTTC
CASSPQPGQGRNGYTF
>13|.|.|TRBJ2-1|TRBV2
TGTGCCAGCAGCGGGGAATCCTACAATGAGCAGTTCTTC
CASSGESYNEQFF
>15|TRBD2|.|TRBJ2-1|TRBV18
TGTGCCAGCTCACCCCCGGGACTAGCGGGAGGGCAACAGTTCTTC
CASSPPGLAGGQQFF
>15|TRBD2|.|TRBJ2-1|TRBV5-6
TGTGCCAGCAGCTCCTTGCGGGGGAGGATGGGTGAGCAGTTCTTC
CASSSLRGRMGEQFF
>14|TRBD2|.|TRBJ2-5|TRBV7-7
TGTGCCAGCAGCCTAGCGGGATGGGGGGAGACCCAGTACTTC
CASSLAGWGETQYF
>14|.|few|TRBJ1-5|TRBV6-6
TGTGCCAGCAGTTACGGGGCAGGGAACCAGCCCCAGCATTTT
CASSYGAGNQPQHF
>13|.|.|TRBJ2-7|TRBV18
TGTGCCAGGGAGGGACAACTCGGCTACGAGCAGTACTTC
CAREGQLGYEQYF
>15|.|.|TRBJ1-5|TRBV27
TGTGCCAGCAGTTTAGAAGGGAGAAACAATCAGCCCCAGCATTTT
CASSLEGRNNQPQHF
>14|TRBD1|.|TRBJ1-1|TRBV27
TGTGCCAGCAGTTCCCGACAGGGCCTCACTGAAGCTTTCTTT
CASSSRQGLTEAFF
>12|.|.|TRBJ2-2|TRBV27
TGTGCCAGCACTACACACACCGGGGAGCTGTTTTTT
CASTTHTGELFF
>15|.|.|TRBJ2-1|TRBV4-2
TGTGCCAGCAGCCAAGCCGCTCCAACTTACAATGAGCAGTTCTTC
CASSQAAPTYNEQFF
>15|.|once|TRBJ2-1|TRBV9
TGTGCCAGCAGCGTATTCCCGGGGACCTACAATGAGCAGTTCTTC
CASSVFPGTYNEQFF
>11|.|.|TRBJ1-2|TRBV2
TGTGCCAGCAACCGTAACTATGGCTACACCTTC
CASNRNYGYTF
>12|.|.|TRBJ2-1|TRBV10-3
TGTGCCATCAGTGATAACTACAATGAGCAGTTCTTC
CAISDNYNEQFF
>14|TRBD1|.|TRBJ2-7|TRBV2
TGTGCCAGCAGTGCGGGACAGGCCATCTACGAGCAGTACTTC
CASSAGQAIYEQYF
>16|.|.|TRBJ2-3|TRBV25-1
TGTGCCAGCAGTGTCACAGCGAGAACCCGCACGGGTACGCAGTATTTT
CASSVTARTRTGTQYF
>12|TRBD1|.|TRBJ2-5|TRBV19
TGTGCCAGTAGTAGCAGGGGGCAGACCCAGTACTTC
CASSSRGQTQYF
>14|.|few|TRBJ2-5|TRBV30
TGTGCCTGGAGTGTAAGTGGGGCCGGGGAGACCCAGTACTTC
CAWSVSGAGETQYF
>13|TRBD1|once|TRBJ1-1|TRBV4-2
TGTGCCAGCAGACAGGGGGTTATCACTGAAGCTTTCTTT
CASRQGVITEAFF
>13|.|many|TRBJ1-1|TRBV6-1
TGTGCCAGCAGTGTAGAGAGGTTCACTGAAGCTTTCTTT
CASSVERFTEAFF
>14|TRBD2|.|TRBJ2-3|TRBV6-6
TGTGCCAGCAGTTACGACGGGACTAGCGGTACGCAGTATTTT
CASSYDGTSGTQYF
>15|.|few|TRBJ1-5|TRBV7-8
TGTGCCAGCAGCTTCGAAGGCAGGGCGGCTCAGCCCCAGCATTTT
CASSFEGRAAQPQHF
>13|.|.|TRBJ1-2|TRBV2
TGTGCCAGCAGTGAGATGGATAACTATGGCTACACCTTC
CASSEMDNYGYTF
>17|.|.|TRBJ1-1|TRBV7-2
TGTGCCAGCAGCTTAGGGGGCCTCAGAATCATGAACACTGAAGCTTTCTTT
CASSLGGLRIMNTEAFF
>15|TRBD2|.|TRBJ2-1|TRBV23-1
TGCGCCAGCAGTCCACGACTAGCGGGAAGAGAATTGCGCTTCTTC
CASSPRLAGRELRFF
>11|.|.|TRBJ2-1|TRBV10-2
TGCGCCAGCAGCCGGAGGAATGAGCAGTTCTTC
CASSRRNEQFF